A selection of T cell receptor beta chains follows, all from one sample in a study of control samples from healthy donors and cancer patients. Generated by immunoSEQ multiplex PCR, the TCRdb table keeps only in-frame clones and is missing some. The profile shows around 71,000 clones, approximately 87% of them singletons. Sequencing input: PBMCs. Receptors originate from a woman between 50 and 59 years old with head and neck cancer. Both conserved end residues are trimmed from each CDR3. Fields, in order: V gene, J gene, CDR3 protein.

TRBV7-9	TRBJ1-6	ASSRGQGGNSPLH
TRBV2	TRBJ1-5	ASKDRGGNQPQH
TRBV9	TRBJ1-1	ASSPQEQRTEAF
TRBV27	TRBJ1-1	ASSLSGVTKAF
TRBV5-1	TRBJ2-5	ASSAVQGARETQY
TRBV7-2	TRBJ2-1	ASSVGFNNEQF
TRBV5-4	TRBJ2-7	ASSLPGDYEQY
TRBV19	TRBJ1-5	ASSIMGLPTH
TRBV2	TRBJ2-7	ASVRSYEQY
TRBV28	TRBJ1-6	ASSFRRNSPLH
TRBV3-1/TRBV3-2	TRBJ2-7	ASSQGGQSYEQY
TRBV28	TRBJ2-1	ASSPGTLYNEQF
TRBV3-1/TRBV3-2	TRBJ2-3	ASSLLLATDTQY
TRBV28	TRBJ1-2	ASSPLTGSYGYT
TRBV7-2	TRBJ2-1	ASSLVAGGGNEQF
TRBV30	TRBJ2-7	AWSEPYYEQY
TRBV18	TRBJ2-7	ASSPGQNSYEQY
TRBV6-1	TRBJ2-5	ASSEGWGGLETQY
TRBV7-2	TRBJ1-2	ASSSNGRSRIYGYT
TRBV7-3	TRBJ2-1	ASSLRPGLIEQF
TRBV5-4	TRBJ2-5	ASSLQGTETQY
TRBV7-8	TRBJ1-2	ASSSRTGTNYGYT
TRBV11-2	TRBJ2-1	ASSPWGGGNNEQF
TRBV7-4	TRBJ2-1	ASSLTLTGQGEGNEQF
TRBV7-7	TRBJ2-5	ASSPAVGAGETQY
TRBV6-2/TRBV6-3	TRBJ2-7	ASSSVGQSRYEQY
TRBV2	TRBJ1-3	ASREQGYGGNTIY
TRBV23-1	TRBJ1-2	ASSQFKGQGARGYT
TRBV19	TRBJ2-7	ASSLAVAAEQY
TRBV6-5	TRBJ1-1	ASRKTGQLNTEAF
TRBV30	TRBJ1-2	AWSLRVGYGYT
TRBV27	TRBJ1-6	ASGTISYNSPLH
TRBV4-3	TRBJ2-2	ASSRGPSGGADTGELF